This T cell receptor beta chain stems from a study of cytomegalovirus exposure and HLA in healthy donors. Overall study findings and caveats: A list of 150 or so TCR beta chains associated with cytomegalovirus was given. A likely sequencing artifact accounted for one observed cluster of highly shared sequence variants.

In this sample, this clone turned up once. The antigen is undetermined. This CDR3 contains 15 residues. Between the trimmed V and J ends, which lost 5 bases and 6 bases, there was a span of 19 bases. The germline gives CDR1 SEHNR, CDR2 FQNEAQ (reference sequence). PCR used 60 Vbeta primers and 13 Jbeta primers. Sequencing was performed with immunoSEQ multiplex PCR; in TCRdb, only in-frame clones are kept and a portion is missing. Among tens of thousands of clones listed, around 81% were seen once. The chain is built from TRBV7-9 and TRBJ1-1, with D possibly matching TRBD1 (6 bases). Sequencing used PBMCs. The receptor's source is a man aged 25-45 years in good health and CMV-seronegative. The CDR3 DNA sequence: TGTGCCAGCAGCCAACCAGGGAAACAGGGAGCTGAAGCTTTCTTT. Protein product: CASSQPGKQGAEAFF.